Shown below are 10 T cell receptor beta chains from a single sample sequenced in a study of cytomegalovirus exposure and HLA in healthy donors. PCR involved 60 Vbeta and 13 Jbeta primers. Here immunoSEQ multiplex PCR was the method, and the copy in TCRdb shows in-frame clones only, minus some. The sample includes roughly 110,000 clones, roughly 82% seen only once; the top ten take 4% to 5%. Sequenced material: PBMCs. The receptors come from a male donor in good health and CMV-seronegative.

This chain uses TRBV6-5 with TRBJ2-1; TRBD2 aligns across 12 bases. CDR1 MNHEY and CDR2 SVGAGI come from the germline V gene. V trimming: 4 bases; J trimming: 4 bases; junction bases outside the gene matches: 5. CDR3 length: 16 residues. The CDR3 loop reads CASSFGLAGSYNEQFF. The CDR3 nucleotides are TGTGCCAGCAGTTTTGGACTAGCGGGAAGTTACAATGAGCAGTTCTTC.

The rearrangement uses TRBV5-1 and TRBJ2-3, with D possibly matching TRBD1 (6 bases). Trimming shortened V by 4 bases and J by 2 bases, and 29 bases separated the two germline ends. This CDR3 has 20 amino acids. CDR1 and CDR2 from the germline V gene are SGHRS and YFSETQ. The CDR3 reads CASSHDRDMADSDPTDTQYF. CDR3 nucleotide sequence: TGCGCCAGCAGCCACGATCGGGACATGGCCGATTCTGACCCCACAGATACGCAGTATTTT. Filled out from reference TRBV5-1 and TRBJ2-3, the complete variable domain reads KAGVTQTPRYLIKTRGQQVTLSCSPISGHRSVSWYQQTPGQGLQFLFEYFSETQRNKGNFPGRFSGRQFSNSRSEMNVSTLELGDSALYLCASSHDRDMADSDPTDTQYFGPGTRLTVL.

This chain connects TRBV6-5 to TRBJ1-6, with a weak D call TRBD1 (5 bases). The germline V and J ends were trimmed by 1 base and 13 bases, with 8 bases remaining between them. This CDR3 comprises 12 residues. The V gene's germline CDR1 is MNHEY and CDR2 SVGAGI. CDR3 coding DNA: TGTGCCAGCAGTTACTGGGGCATCCCCCTCCACTTT. Protein product: CASSYWGIPLHF.

The sample holds one count of this clone. This rearrangement joins TRBV18 to TRBJ1-2, with D unclear. CDR1 and CDR2 (germline): KGHSH, LQKENI. Trimming shortened V by 0 bases and J by 5 bases, and 10 bases separated the two germline ends. The CDR3 loop spans 14 amino acids. The CDR3 spells CASSPPERVYGYTF. The CDR3 region has the DNA TGTGCCAGCTCACCACCGGAGAGGGTATATGGCTACACCTTC. The full variable domain, completed using reference TRBV18 and TRBJ1-2, is NAGVMQNPRHLVRRRGQEARLRCSPMKGHSHVYWYRQLPEEGLKFMVYLQKENIIDESGMPKERFSAEFPKEGPSILRIQQVVRGDSAAYFCASSPPERVYGYTFGSGTRLTVV.

The sample holds a few counts of this clone. CDR3 in DNA: TGTGCCAGCAGCTCCGGACTTAACACTGAAGCTTTCTTT. Its translation is CASSSGLNTEAFF. This chain connects TRBV5-6 to TRBJ1-1; D call uncertain. Germline V gene lookup returns CDR1 SGHDT and CDR2 YYEEEE. V lost 3 bases, J lost 2 bases, and 8 bases lay in between. The CDR3 sequence is 13 residues long.

A single count supports this clone. This chain connects TRBV19 to TRBJ2-5; 9 nucleotides agree with TRBD1. V lost 5 bases, J lost 5 bases, and 12 bases stayed unmatched. Germline CDR1 reads LNHDA; CDR2 reads SQIVND (reference sequence). This CDR3 region has 16 residues. The CDR3 sequence is CASSERTGAAGETQYF. In DNA, the CDR3 is TGTGCCAGTAGTGAACGGACAGGGGCCGCGGGGGAGACCCAGTACTTC.

The V call is TRBV7-9, the J call TRBJ2-3; the match to TRBD2 covers 10 bases. The CDR3 covers 14 residues. Per germline, CDR1 SEHNR and CDR2 FQNEAQ (reference sequence). Trimming at V came to 5 bases and at J to 4 bases, leaving 3 bases not matched to a gene. CDR3 amino acids: CASSPGTSADTQYF. CDR3 bases: TGTGCCAGCAGCCCGGGGACTAGCGCAGATACGCAGTATTTT.

V and J are TRBV2 and TRBJ2-7, with 9 bases fitting TRBD2. Germline trimming cut 11 bases from V and 3 bases from J; bases unmatched to any gene: 5. CDR3 size: 12 residues. The germline CDR1 and CDR2 sequences are SNHLY and FYNNEI. The CDR3 reads CAGLAGDYEQYF. CDR3 DNA: TGTGCCGGCTTAGCGGGAGACTACGAGCAGTACTTC.

This chain uses TRBV25-1 with TRBJ2-7; perhaps TRBD1 as D (6 bases). The length of the CDR3 is 15 residues. Looked up from germline, CDR1 is MGHDK and CDR2 is SYGVNS. V was shortened by 0 bases and J by 2 bases, with 11 bases between the two germline ends. The CDR3 nucleotides read TGTGCCAGCAGTGAATATAACAGGGCTGCCTACGAGCAGTACTTC. Translation: CASSEYNRAAYEQYF.

The chain employs TRBV14 and TRBJ1-4; weak D call: TRBD1 (6 bases). The CDR3 consists of 14 residues. V was shortened by 4 bases and J by 3 bases, with 9 bases between the two germline ends. CDR1 and CDR2 from the germline V gene are SGHDN and FVKESK. CDR3 in DNA: TGTGCCAGCAGCCCCCGACAGGCTAATGAAAAACTGTTTTTT. Translation gives CASSPRQANEKLFF.